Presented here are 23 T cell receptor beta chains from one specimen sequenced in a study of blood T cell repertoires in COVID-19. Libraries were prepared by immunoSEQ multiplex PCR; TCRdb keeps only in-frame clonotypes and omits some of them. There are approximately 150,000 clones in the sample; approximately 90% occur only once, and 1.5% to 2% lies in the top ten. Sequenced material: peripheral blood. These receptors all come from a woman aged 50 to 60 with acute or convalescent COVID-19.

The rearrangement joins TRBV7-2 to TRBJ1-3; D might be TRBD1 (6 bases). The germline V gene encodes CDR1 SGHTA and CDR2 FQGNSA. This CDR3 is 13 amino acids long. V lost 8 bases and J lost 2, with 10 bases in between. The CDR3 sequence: CASAGVTGNTIYF. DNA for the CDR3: TGTGCCAGCGCAGGGGTTACTGGAAACACCATATATTTT.

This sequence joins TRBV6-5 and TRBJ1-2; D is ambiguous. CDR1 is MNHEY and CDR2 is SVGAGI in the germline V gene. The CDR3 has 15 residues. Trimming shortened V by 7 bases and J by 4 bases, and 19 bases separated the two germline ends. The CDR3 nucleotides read TGTGCCAGCAATACCAAGGGAGGCTCCATCTATGGCTACACCTTC. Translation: CASNTKGGSIYGYTF.

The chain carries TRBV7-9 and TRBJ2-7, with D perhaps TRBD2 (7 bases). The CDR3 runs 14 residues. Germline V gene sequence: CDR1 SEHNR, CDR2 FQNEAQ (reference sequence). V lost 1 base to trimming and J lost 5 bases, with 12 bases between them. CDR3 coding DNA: TGTGCCAGCAGCTTAGGAGGGGGGGAGGACGAGCAGTACTTC. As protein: CASSLGGGEDEQYF. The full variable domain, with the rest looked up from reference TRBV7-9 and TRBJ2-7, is DTGVSQNPRHKITKRGQNVTFRCDPISEHNRLYWYRQTLGQGPEFLTYFQNEAQLEKSRLLSDRFSAERPKGSFSTLEIQRTEQGDSAMYLCASSLGGGEDEQYFGPGTRLTVT.

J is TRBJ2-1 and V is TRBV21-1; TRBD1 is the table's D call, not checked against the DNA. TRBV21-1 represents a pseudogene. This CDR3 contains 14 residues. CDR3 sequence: CASSKSPGYNEQFF. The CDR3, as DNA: TGTGCCAGCAGCAAATCTCCAGGCTACAATGAGCAGTTCTTC.

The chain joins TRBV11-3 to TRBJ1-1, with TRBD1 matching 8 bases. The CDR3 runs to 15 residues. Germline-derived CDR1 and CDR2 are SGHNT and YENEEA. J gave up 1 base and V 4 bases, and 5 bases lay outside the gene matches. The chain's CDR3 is CASSSGTGENTEAFF. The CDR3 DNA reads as TGTGCCAGCAGCTCCGGGACAGGAGAGAACACTGAAGCTTTCTTT. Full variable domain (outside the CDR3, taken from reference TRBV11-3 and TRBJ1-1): EAGVVQSPRYKIIEKKQPVAFWCNPISGHNTLYWYLQNLGQGPELLIRYENEEAVDDSQLPKDRFSAERLKGVDSTLKIQPAELGDSAVYLCASSSGTGENTEAFFGQGTRLTVV.

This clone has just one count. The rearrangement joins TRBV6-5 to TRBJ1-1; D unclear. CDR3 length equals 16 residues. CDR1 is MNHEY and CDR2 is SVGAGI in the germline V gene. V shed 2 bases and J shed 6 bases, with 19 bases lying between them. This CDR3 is CASSYRGIGVTPEAFF. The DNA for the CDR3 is TGTGCCAGCAGTTACCGCGGAATTGGTGTTACGCCTGAAGCTTTCTTT.

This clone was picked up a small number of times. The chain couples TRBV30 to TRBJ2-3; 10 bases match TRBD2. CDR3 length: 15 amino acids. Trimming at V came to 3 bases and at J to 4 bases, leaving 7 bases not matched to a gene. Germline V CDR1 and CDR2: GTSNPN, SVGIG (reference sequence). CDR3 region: CAWRAKSGRADTQYF. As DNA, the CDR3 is TGTGCCTGGAGGGCCAAAAGCGGGAGGGCAGATACGCAGTATTTT. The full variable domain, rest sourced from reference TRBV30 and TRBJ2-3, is SQTIHQWPATLVQPVGSPLSLECTVEGTSNPNLYWYRQAAGRGLQLLFYSVGIGQISSEVPQNLSASRPQDRQFILSSKKLLLSDSGFYLCAWRAKSGRADTQYFGPGTRLTVL.

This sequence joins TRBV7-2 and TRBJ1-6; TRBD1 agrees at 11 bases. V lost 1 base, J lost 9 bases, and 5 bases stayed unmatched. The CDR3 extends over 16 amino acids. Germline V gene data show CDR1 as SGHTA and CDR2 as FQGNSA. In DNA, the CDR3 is TGTGCCAGCAGCTTAGTTGGGACAGGGGGGGGTTCACCCCTCCACTTT. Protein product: CASSLVGTGGGSPLHF.

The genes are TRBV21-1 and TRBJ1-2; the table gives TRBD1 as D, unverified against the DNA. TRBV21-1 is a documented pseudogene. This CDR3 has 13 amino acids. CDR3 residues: CASGWQGNYGYTF. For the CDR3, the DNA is TGTGCCAGCGGGTGGCAGGGAAACTATGGCTACACCTTC.

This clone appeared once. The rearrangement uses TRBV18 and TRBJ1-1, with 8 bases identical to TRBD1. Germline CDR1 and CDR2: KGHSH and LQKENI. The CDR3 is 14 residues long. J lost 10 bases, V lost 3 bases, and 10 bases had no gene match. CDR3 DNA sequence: TGTGCCAGCTCACCGACGACAGGGGAAGGTGCAGCTTTCTTT. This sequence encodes CASSPTTGEGAAFF.

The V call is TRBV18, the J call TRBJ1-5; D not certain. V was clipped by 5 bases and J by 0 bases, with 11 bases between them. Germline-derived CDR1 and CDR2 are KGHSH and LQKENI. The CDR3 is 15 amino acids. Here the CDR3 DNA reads TGTGCCAGCTCAGAGGAGCCCTATAGCAATCAGCCCCAGCATTTT. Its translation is CASSEEPYSNQPQHF. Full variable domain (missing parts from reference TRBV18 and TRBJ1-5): NAGVMQNPRHLVRRRGQEARLRCSPMKGHSHVYWYRQLPEEGLKFMVYLQKENIIDESGMPKERFSAEFPKEGPSILRIQQVVRGDSAAYFCASSEEPYSNQPQHFGDGTRLSIL.

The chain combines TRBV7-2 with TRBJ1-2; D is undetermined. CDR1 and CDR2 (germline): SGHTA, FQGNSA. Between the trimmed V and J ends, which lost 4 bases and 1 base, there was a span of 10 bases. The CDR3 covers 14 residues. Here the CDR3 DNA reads TGTGCCAGCAGCTCGTACGGACTTAACTATGGCTACACCTTC. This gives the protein CASSSYGLNYGYTF.

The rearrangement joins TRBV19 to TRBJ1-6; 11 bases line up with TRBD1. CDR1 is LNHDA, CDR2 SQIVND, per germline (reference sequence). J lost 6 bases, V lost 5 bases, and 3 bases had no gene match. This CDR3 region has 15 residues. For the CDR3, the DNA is TGTGCCAGTAGTCCCGGGACAGGGGGTAATTCACCCCTCCACTTT. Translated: CASSPGTGGNSPLHF.

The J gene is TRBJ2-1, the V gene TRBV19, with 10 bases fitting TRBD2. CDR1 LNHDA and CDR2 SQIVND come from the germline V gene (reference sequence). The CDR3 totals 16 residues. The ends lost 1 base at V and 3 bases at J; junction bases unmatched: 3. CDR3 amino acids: CASSIGTSGLYNEQFF. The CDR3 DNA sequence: TGTGCCAGTAGTATAGGGACTAGCGGACTCTACAATGAGCAGTTCTTC. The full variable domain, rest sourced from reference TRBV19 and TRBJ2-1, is DGGITQSPKYLFRKEGQNVTLSCEQNLNHDAMYWYRQDPGQGLRLIYYSQIVNDFQKGDIAEGYSVSREKKESFPLTVTSAQKNPTAFYLCASSIGTSGLYNEQFFGPGTRLTVL.

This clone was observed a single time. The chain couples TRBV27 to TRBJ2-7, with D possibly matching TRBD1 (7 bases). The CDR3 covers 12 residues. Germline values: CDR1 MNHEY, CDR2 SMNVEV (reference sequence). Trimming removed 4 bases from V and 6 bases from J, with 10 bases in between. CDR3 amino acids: CASSYRGGEQYF. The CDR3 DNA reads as TGTGCCAGCAGTTACAGGGGAGGCGAGCAGTACTTC.

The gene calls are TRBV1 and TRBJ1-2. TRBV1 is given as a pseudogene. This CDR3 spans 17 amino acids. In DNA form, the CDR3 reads TGCACCAGCAGCCAAGAATCAGTCACCTCCCCCAGAGGGGGCTACACCTTC. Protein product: CTSSQESVTSPRGGYTF.

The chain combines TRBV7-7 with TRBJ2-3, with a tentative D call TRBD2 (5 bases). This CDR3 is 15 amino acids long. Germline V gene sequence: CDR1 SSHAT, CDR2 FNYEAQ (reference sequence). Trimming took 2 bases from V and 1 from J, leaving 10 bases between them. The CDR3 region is CASSLSGPGTDTQYF. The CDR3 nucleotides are TGTGCCAGCAGCTTAAGCGGTCCTGGCACAGATACGCAGTATTTT.

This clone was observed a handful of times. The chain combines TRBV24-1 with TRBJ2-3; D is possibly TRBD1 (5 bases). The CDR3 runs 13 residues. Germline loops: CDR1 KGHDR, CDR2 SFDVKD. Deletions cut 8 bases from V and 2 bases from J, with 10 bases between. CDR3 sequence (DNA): TGTGCCACCACCTCGACAGACACAGATACGCAGTATTTT. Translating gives CATTSTDTDTQYF.

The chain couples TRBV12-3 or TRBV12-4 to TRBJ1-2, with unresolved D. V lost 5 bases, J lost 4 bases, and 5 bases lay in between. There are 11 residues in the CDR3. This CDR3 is CASSLRYGYTF. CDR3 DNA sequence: TGTGCCAGCAGTCTTCGCTATGGCTACACCTTC.

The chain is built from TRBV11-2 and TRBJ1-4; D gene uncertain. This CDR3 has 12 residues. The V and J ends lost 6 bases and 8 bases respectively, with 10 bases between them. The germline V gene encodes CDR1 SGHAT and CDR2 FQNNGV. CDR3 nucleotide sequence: TGTGCCAGCAGTGGAGAGGCCGAAAAACTGTTTTTT. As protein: CASSGEAEKLFF.

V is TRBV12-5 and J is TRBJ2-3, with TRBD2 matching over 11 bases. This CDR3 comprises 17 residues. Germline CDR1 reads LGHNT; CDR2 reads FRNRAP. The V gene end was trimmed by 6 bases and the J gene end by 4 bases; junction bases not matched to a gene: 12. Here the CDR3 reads CASGNPILAGVSDTQYF. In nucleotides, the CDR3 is TGTGCTAGTGGGAACCCGATACTAGCGGGGGTCTCAGATACGCAGTATTTT.

DNA of the CDR3: TGTGCCAGCAGCCAACAACAGGGAGGCTACACCTTC. This encodes CASSQQQGGYTF. The chain links TRBV3-1 (or the pseudogene TRBV3-2) to TRBJ1-2; maybe TRBD1 (6 bases). V gave up 2 bases and J gave up 8 bases, with 9 bases separating them. The CDR3 loop spans 12 amino acids. CDR1 and CDR2 (germline): LGHDT, YNNKEL (reference sequence).

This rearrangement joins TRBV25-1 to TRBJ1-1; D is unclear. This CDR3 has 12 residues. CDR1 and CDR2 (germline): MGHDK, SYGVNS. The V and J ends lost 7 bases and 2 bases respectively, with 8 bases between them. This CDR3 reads CASNSGNTEAFF. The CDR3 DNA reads TGTGCCAGCAACTCTGGTAACACTGAAGCTTTCTTT.